A single T cell receptor beta chain is shown here with its context. This entry belongs to a study of spatial heterogeneity in lung cancer. Time point in this sample: sample taken at primary tumor resection. Frozen PBMC, nontumor lung or tumor provided whole RNA, which was sequenced unsorted. Germline V CDR1 and CDR2: SGHKS, YYEKEE (reference sequence). Trimming left V 3 bases short and J 2 bases short, with 13 bases between. The CDR3 covers 15 residues. In TCRdb, the 5' RACE reads were re-called with MiXCR into one record per CDR3 protein. Of some 4,100 distinct CDR3 sequences in the sample, around 16% are singletons; the top ten hold just over 70%.

This receptor was obtained from a male donor with early-stage non-small cell lung cancer. The sequencing used PBMCs, collected at surgery. The chain employs TRBV5-5 and TRBJ2-3; D may be TRBD1 (7 bases). In nucleotides, the CDR3 is TGTGCCAGCAGCTCGGCGGGACAGCACACAGATACGCAGTATTTT. This encodes CASSSAGQHTDTQYF. Full variable domain (outside the CDR3, taken from reference TRBV5-5 and TRBJ2-3): DAGVTQSPTHLIKTRGQQVTLRCSPISGHKSVSWYQQVLGQGPQFIFQYYEKEERGRGNFPDRFSARQFPNYSSELNVNALLLGDSALYLCASSSAGQHTDTQYFGPGTRLTVL.